These 16 T cell receptor beta chains were all obtained from the same sample, sequenced in a study of blood T cell repertoires in COVID-19. TCRdb keeps only in-frame clones here, not all; method: immunoSEQ multiplex PCR. Seen here are 200,000 or so clones, 84% observed once, and the top ten hold 4% to 6%. The sequencing sample was made of peripheral blood. The source is an older woman who had recovered from COVID-19.

This clone occurred many times. The sample holds other DNA sequences that translate to the same CDR3. The chain joins TRBV5-1 to TRBJ1-1, with unresolved D. The CDR3 covers 15 residues. Germline loops: CDR1 SGHRS, CDR2 YFSETQ. V was pared by 0 bases and J by 0 bases, with 9 bases between. CDR3 bases: TGCGCCAGCAGCTTGGGTGCAGACATGAACACTGAAGCTTTCTTT. Encoded protein: CASSLGADMNTEAFF.

The rearrangement uses TRBV5-1 and TRBJ1-2; 10 nucleotides line up with TRBD1. The V segment lost 7 bases and the J segment 6 bases; nucleotides outside the gene matches: 9. The CDR3 length is 14 residues. From germline, CDR1 is SGHRS and CDR2 YFSETQ. CDR3 in DNA: TGCGCCAGCCATCCGACAGGGGGCGAGGATGGCTACACCTTC. Translating gives CASHPTGGEDGYTF.

The chain joins TRBV6-2 or TRBV6-3 to TRBJ2-3; D is perhaps TRBD1 (5 bases). The CDR3 totals 15 residues. V was shortened by 6 bases and J by 4 bases, with 17 bases between the two germline ends. Germline V gives CDR1 MNHEY, CDR2 SVGEGT. The CDR3 DNA sequence: TGTGCCAGCAGCAGGCCAGGGTCTCGGGCAGATACGCAGTATTTT. This codes for CASSRPGSRADTQYF.

V is TRBV3-1 (or the pseudogene TRBV3-2) and J is TRBJ1-2; TRBD1 might be the D (5 bases). The V gene lost 4 bases and the J gene lost 4 bases, with 13 bases spanning the gap. The CDR3 runs 14 residues. Germline CDR1 is LGHDT and CDR2 is YNNKEL (reference sequence). CDR3 in amino acids: CASSPIRGSYGYTF. CDR3 nucleotides: TGTGCCAGCAGCCCAATCCGGGGGAGCTATGGCTACACCTTC.

The chain uses TRBV5-4 and TRBJ1-1; 8 bases match TRBD1. V lost 2 bases and J lost 3; bases outside the gene matches: 6. CDR1 and CDR2 (germline): SGHNT, YYREEE (reference sequence). This CDR3 region has 15 residues. This CDR3 reads CASSLPRQGHTEAFF. CDR3 sequence (DNA): TGTGCCAGCAGCTTACCGAGACAGGGGCACACTGAAGCTTTCTTT. The full variable domain, with the rest looked up from reference TRBV5-4 and TRBJ1-1, is ETGVTQSPTHLIKTRGQQVTLRCSSQSGHNTVSWYQQALGQGPQFIFQYYREEENGRGNFPPRFSGLQFPNYSSELNVNALELDDSALYLCASSLPRQGHTEAFFGQGTRLTVV.

This chain joins TRBV4-2 and TRBJ2-5; 7 positions match TRBD2. CDR3 length: 18 amino acids. The V segment lost 2 bases and the J segment 2 bases; nucleotides outside the gene matches: 14. The germline CDR1 and CDR2 sequences are LGHNA and YNFKEQ. CDR3 region: CASSQRSAGEGLQETQYF. CDR3 in DNA: TGTGCCAGCAGCCAACGAAGCGCGGGGGAAGGGCTTCAAGAGACCCAGTACTTC.

The chain joins TRBV5-1 to TRBJ2-1, with 8 bases matching TRBD1. The CDR3 consists of 18 residues. The V and J ends lost 1 base and 2 bases, in that order; junction bases with no gene match: 11. The germline V gene has CDR1 SGHRS and CDR2 YFSETQ. CDR3 sequence reads: CASSLRAGGQLTYNEQFF. In DNA, the CDR3 is TGCGCCAGCAGCTTGAGGGCAGGGGGCCAACTAACCTACAATGAGCAGTTCTTC.

This clone was found once. CDR3: CASSPWGGEAFF. As DNA, the CDR3 is TGTGCCAGCAGCCCCTGGGGGGGTGAAGCTTTCTTT. The chain carries TRBV5-6 and TRBJ1-1; D is possibly TRBD1 (5 bases). CDR1 and CDR2 from the germline V gene are SGHDT and YYEEEE. The CDR3 has 12 amino acids. Trimming cost V 4 bases and J 7 bases, with 11 bases left between them.

This chain joins TRBV11-2 and TRBJ1-1; a weak D match, TRBD1 (6 bases). Trimming cost V 1 base and J 5 bases, with 14 bases left between them. The germline V gene has CDR1 SGHAT and CDR2 FQNNGV. The CDR3 runs to 15 residues. CDR3 coding DNA: TGTGCCAGCAGCTTAGTTACAGGGTTGAGAACTGAAGCTTTCTTT. This encodes CASSLVTGLRTEAFF.

V usage is TRBV24-1 and J usage is TRBJ2-4; D possibly corresponds to TRBD2 (5 bases). The CDR3 contains 13 residues. The V and J ends lost 5 bases and 5 bases respectively, with 9 bases between them. Germline values: CDR1 KGHDR, CDR2 SFDVKD. CDR3 DNA sequence: TGTGCCACCAGTGCTTCCGGGGAAAACATTCAGTACTTC. It specifies CATSASGENIQYF.

This sequence joins TRBV5-1 and TRBJ2-1; 8 bases fit TRBD2. There are 15 residues in the CDR3. Germline CDR1 is SGHRS and CDR2 is YFSETQ. Germline trimming cut 4 bases from V and 0 bases from J; bases unmatched to any gene: 3. The DNA for the CDR3 is TGCGCCAGCAGCCCGAGCGGGAGCTCCTACAATGAGCAGTTCTTC. Translation gives CASSPSGSSYNEQFF.

This sequence joins TRBV6-5 and TRBJ2-1; D perhaps matches TRBD1 (7 bases). This CDR3 has 14 residues. The germline V and J ends were trimmed by 6 bases and 5 bases, with 14 bases remaining between them. The germline V gene has CDR1 MNHEY and CDR2 SVGAGI. The CDR3 DNA reads as TGTGCCAGCAGCCTCGGAGGGACAGACAATGAGCAGTTCTTC. Translating it yields CASSLGGTDNEQFF.

Worth noting for this clone: Different DNA sequences within this sample yield the same CDR3. The J gene is TRBJ1-2, the V gene TRBV7-8; TRBD1 matches at 8 bases. Germline CDR1 is SGHVS and CDR2 is FQNEAQ. The CDR3 sequence is 16 residues long. Losses at the gene ends were 1 base for V and 4 bases for J; bases not matched to a gene: 8. CDR3 sequence: CASSLGGTGGIYGYTF. CDR3 DNA sequence: TGTGCCAGCAGCTTAGGGGGTACAGGGGGAATCTATGGCTACACCTTC.

The chain employs TRBV4-1 and TRBJ1-2; 7 positions agree with TRBD1. V lost 4 bases and J lost 8; bases outside the gene matches: 13. The CDR3 extends over 15 amino acids. Germline assignment: CDR1 MGHRA and CDR2 YSYEKL. CDR3 sequence reads: CASSRTGFGVVGYTF. CDR3 DNA sequence: TGCGCCAGCAGCCGGACAGGCTTCGGGGTTGTCGGCTACACCTTC.

The chain joins TRBV12-5 to TRBJ1-1, with D maybe TRBD1 (5 bases). The CDR3 length is 12 residues. The germline gives CDR1 LGHNT, CDR2 FRNRAP. V was shortened by 4 bases and J by 5 bases, with 8 bases between the two germline ends. The CDR3 loop is CASGWGGTEAFF. CDR3 in DNA: TGTGCTAGTGGTTGGGGGGGGACTGAAGCTTTCTTT.

The chain links TRBV12-3 or TRBV12-4 to TRBJ1-5; no clear D gene. V was shortened by 2 bases and J by 3 bases, with 5 bases between the two germline ends. The CDR3 length is 13 residues. CDR3 in amino acids: CASSLTDNQPQHF. The CDR3 bases are TGTGCCAGCAGTTTAACAGACAATCAGCCCCAGCATTTT.